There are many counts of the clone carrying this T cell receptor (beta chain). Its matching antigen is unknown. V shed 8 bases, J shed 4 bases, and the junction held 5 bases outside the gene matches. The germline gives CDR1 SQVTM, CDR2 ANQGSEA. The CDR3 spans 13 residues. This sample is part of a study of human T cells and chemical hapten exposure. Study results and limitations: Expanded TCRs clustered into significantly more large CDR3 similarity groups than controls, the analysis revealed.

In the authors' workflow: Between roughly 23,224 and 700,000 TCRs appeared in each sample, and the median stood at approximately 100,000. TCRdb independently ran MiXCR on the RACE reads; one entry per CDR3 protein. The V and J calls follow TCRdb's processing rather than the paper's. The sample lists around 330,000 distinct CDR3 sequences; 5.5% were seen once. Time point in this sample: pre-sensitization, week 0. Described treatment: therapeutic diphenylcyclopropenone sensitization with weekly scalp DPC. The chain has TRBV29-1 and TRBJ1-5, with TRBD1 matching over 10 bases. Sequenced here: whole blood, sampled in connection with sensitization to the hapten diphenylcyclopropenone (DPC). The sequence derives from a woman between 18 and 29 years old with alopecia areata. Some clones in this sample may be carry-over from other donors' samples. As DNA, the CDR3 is TGCAGCTATGGACAGGGGGAAAATCAGCCCCAGCATTTT. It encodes CSYGQGENQPQHF.